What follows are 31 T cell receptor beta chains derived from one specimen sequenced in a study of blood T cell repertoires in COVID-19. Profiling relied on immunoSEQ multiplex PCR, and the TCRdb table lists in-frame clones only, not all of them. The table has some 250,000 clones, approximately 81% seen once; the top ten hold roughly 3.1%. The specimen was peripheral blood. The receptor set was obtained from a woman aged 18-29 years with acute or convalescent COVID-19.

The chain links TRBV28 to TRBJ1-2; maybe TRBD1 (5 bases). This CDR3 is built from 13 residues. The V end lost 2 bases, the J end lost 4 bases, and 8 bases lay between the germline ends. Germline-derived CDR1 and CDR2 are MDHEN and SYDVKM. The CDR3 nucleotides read TGTGCCAGCAGTTTACCAGGGCTCTATGGCTACACCTTC. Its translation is CASSLPGLYGYTF.

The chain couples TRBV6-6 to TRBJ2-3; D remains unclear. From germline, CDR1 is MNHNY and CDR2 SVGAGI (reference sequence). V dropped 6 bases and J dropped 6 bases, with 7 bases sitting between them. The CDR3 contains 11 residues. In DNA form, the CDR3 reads TGTGCCAGCAGCCCATCCGATACGCAGTATTTT. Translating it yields CASSPSDTQYF.

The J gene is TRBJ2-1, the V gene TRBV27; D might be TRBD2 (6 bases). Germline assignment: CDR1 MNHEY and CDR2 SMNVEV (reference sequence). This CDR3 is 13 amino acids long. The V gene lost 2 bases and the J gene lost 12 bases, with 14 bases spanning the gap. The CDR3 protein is CASSLTTSFPQFF. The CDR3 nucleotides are TGTGCCAGCAGTTTAACGACTAGTTTCCCGCAGTTCTTC.

CDR3 nucleotides: TGTGCCAGCCGCGGGGGGATAGCACCCGGGGATGAGCAGTTCTTC. This codes for CASRGGIAPGDEQFF. This rearrangement joins TRBV7-3 to TRBJ2-1; TRBD2 matches at 8 bases. V lost 8 bases, J lost 8 bases, and 14 bases stayed unmatched. CDR1 and CDR2 from the germline V gene are SGHTA and FQGTGA. There are 15 residues in the CDR3.

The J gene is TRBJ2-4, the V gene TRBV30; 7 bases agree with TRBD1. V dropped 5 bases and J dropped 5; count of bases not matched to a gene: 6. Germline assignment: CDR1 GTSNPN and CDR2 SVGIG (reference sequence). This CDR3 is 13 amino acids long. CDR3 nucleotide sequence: TGTGCCTGGGCCCCGGGACAGCAAAACATTCAGTACTTC. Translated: CAWAPGQQNIQYF.

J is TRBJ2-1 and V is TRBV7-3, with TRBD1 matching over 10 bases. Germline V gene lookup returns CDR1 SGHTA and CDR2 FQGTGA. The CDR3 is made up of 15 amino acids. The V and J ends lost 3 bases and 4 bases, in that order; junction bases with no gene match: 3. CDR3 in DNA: TGTGCCAGCAGCTTCCGACAGGGGGCGTACAATGAGCAGTTCTTC. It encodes CASSFRQGAYNEQFF.

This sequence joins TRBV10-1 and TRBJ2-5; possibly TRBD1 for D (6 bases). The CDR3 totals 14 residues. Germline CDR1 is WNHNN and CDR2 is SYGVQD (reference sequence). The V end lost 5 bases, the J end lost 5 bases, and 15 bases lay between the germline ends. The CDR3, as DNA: TGCGCCAGCAGTCGTGGGGGCTACGAGGAGACCCAGTACTTC. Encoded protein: CASSRGGYEETQYF.

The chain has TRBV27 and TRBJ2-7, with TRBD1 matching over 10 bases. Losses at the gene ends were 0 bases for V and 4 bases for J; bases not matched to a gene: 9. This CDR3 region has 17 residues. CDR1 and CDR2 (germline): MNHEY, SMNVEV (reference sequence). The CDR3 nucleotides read TGTGCCAGCAGTTTATCGCCGACAGGGGGCTGGGGGTACGAGCAGTACTTC. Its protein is CASSLSPTGGWGYEQYF.

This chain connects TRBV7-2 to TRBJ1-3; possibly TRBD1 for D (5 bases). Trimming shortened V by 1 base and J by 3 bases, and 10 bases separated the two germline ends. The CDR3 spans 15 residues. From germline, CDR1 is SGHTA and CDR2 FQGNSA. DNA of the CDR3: TGTGCCAGCAGCTTAGGGGGGGGAAGTGGAAACACCATATATTTT. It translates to CASSLGGGSGNTIYF.

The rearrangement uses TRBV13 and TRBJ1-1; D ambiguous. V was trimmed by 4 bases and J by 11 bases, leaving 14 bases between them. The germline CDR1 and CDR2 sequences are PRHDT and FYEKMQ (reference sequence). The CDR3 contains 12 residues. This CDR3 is CASSSYTGRAFF. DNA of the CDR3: TGTGCCAGCAGCTCCTACACGGGAAGGGCTTTCTTT. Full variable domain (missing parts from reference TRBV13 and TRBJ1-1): AAGVIQSPRHLIKEKRETATLKCYPIPRHDTVYWYQQGPGQDPQFLISFYEKMQSDKGSIPDRFSAQQFSDYHSELNMSSLELGDSALYFCASSSYTGRAFFGQGTRLTVV.

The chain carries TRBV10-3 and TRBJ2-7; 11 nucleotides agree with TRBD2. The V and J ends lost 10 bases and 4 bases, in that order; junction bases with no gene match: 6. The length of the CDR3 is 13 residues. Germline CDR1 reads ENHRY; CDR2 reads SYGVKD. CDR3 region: CATAGTSGYEQYF. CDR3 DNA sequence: TGTGCCACCGCCGGGACTAGCGGATACGAGCAGTACTTC.

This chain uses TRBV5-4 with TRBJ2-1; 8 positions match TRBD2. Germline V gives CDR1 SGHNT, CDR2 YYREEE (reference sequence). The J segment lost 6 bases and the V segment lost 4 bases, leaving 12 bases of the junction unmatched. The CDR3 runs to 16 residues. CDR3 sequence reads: CASSPAVGRASNEQFF. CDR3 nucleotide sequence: TGTGCCAGCAGCCCGGCGGTCGGGAGGGCCTCCAATGAGCAGTTCTTC.

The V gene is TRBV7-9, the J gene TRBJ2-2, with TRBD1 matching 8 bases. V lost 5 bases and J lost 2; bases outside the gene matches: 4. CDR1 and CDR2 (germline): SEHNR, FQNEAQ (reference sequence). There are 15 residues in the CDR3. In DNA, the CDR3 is TGTGCCAGCAGCGCCGGACAGGGTAACACCGGGGAGCTGTTTTTT. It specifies CASSAGQGNTGELFF.

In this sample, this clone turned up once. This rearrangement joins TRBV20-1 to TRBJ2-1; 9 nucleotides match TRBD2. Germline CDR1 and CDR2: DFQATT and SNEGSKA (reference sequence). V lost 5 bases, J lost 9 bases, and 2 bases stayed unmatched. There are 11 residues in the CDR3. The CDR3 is CSAPSGIEQFF. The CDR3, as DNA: TGCAGTGCTCCTAGCGGGATTGAGCAGTTCTTC.

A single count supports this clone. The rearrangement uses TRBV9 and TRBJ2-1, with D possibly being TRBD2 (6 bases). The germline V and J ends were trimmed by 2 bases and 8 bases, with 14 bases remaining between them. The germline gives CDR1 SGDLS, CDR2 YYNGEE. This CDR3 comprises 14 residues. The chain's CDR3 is CASSVDSWGDEQFF. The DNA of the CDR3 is TGTGCCAGCAGCGTGGACTCCTGGGGGGATGAGCAGTTCTTC.

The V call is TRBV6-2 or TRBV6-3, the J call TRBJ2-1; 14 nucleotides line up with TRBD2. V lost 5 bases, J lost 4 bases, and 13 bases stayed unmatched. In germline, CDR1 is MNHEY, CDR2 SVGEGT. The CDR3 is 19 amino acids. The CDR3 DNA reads TGTGCCAGCAGTACGGGGGGACTAGCGGGAGTGGGGCAATACAATGAGCAGTTCTTC. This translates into CASSTGGLAGVGQYNEQFF.

The CDR3 DNA reads as TGCGCCAGCAGCCAAGATGAACAGGGGGCTCTTTCCTCTGGGGCCAACGTCCTGACTTTC. It yields the protein CASSQDEQGALSSGANVLTF. This sequence joins TRBV4-3 and TRBJ2-6, with 9 bases that match TRBD1. Trimming cost V 0 bases and J 0 bases; bases outside gene matches: 9. CDR3 length: 20 amino acids. The germline V gene has CDR1 LGHNA and CDR2 YSLEER.

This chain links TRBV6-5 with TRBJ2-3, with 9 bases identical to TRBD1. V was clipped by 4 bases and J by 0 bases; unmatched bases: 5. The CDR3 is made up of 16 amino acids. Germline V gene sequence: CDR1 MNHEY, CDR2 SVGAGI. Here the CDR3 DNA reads TGTGCCAGCAGTTCCGGGACAGGGCTTAGCACAGATACGCAGTATTTT. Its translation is CASSSGTGLSTDTQYF.

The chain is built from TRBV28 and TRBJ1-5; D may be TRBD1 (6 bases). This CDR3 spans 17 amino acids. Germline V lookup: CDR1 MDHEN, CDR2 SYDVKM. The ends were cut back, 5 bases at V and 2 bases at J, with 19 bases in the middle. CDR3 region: CASSPRDTKNRNQPQHF. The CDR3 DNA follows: TGTGCCAGCAGTCCCAGGGACACTAAAAATCGCAATCAGCCCCAGCATTTT.

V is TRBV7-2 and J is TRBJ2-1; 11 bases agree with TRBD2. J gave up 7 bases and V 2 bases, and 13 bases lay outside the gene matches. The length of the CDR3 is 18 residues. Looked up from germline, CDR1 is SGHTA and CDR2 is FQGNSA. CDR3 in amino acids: CASSLLVFGLAGGNEQFF. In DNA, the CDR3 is TGTGCCAGCAGCTTACTAGTTTTTGGGCTAGCGGGGGGAAATGAGCAGTTCTTC. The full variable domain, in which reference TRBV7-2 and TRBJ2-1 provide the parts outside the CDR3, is GAGVSQSPSNKVTEKGKDVELRCDPISGHTALYWYRQSLGQGLEFLIYFQGNSAPDKSGLPSDRFSAERTGGSVSTLTIQRTQQEDSAVYLCASSLLVFGLAGGNEQFFGPGTRLTVL.

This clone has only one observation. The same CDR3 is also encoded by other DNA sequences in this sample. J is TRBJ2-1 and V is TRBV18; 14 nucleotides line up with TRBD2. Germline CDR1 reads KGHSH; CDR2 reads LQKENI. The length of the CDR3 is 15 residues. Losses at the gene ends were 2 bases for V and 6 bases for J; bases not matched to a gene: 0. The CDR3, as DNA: TGTGCCAGCTCACCAGGGACTAGCGGGAGCAATGAGCAGTTCTTC. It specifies CASSPGTSGSNEQFF.

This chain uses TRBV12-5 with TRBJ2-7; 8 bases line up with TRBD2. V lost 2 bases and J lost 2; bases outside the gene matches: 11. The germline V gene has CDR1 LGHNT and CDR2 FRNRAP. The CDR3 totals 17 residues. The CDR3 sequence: CASGLSRAGVGPYEQYF. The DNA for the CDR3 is TGTGCTAGTGGTTTGTCCAGAGCGGGAGTCGGACCCTACGAGCAGTACTTC.

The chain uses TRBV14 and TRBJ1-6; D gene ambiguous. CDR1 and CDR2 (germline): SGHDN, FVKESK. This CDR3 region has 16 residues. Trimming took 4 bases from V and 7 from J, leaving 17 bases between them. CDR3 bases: TGTGCCAGCAGCCCGGGGTTTTCGTCTAGGAATTCACCCCTCCACTTT. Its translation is CASSPGFSSRNSPLHF.

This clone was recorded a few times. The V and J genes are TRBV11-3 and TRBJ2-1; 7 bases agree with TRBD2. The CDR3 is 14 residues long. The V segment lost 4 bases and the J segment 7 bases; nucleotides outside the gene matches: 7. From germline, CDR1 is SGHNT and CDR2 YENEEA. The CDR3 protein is CASSSTSDRNEQFF. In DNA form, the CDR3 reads TGTGCCAGCAGCTCTACTAGCGATCGGAATGAGCAGTTCTTC.

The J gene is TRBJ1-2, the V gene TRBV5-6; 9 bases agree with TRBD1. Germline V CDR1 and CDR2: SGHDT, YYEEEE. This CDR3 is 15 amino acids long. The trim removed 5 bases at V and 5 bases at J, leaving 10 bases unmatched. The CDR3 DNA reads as TGTGCCAGCAGACAACCGGGACAGGGCTTTTATGGCTACACCTTC. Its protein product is CASRQPGQGFYGYTF.

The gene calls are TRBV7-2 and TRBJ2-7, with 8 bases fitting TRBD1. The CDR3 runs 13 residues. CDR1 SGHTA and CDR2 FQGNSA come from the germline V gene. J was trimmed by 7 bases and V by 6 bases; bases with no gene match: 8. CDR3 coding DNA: TGTGCCAGCAGACCAGGGGGCGCGGAAGAGCAGTACTTC. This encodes CASRPGGAEEQYF.

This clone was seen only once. CDR3 region: CASSKRAGGHTDTQYF. DNA of the CDR3: TGTGCCAGCAGCAAAAGGGCGGGAGGGCACACAGATACGCAGTATTTT. The chain links TRBV21-1 to TRBJ2-3; TRBD2, as called in the table, went unchecked against the DNA. TRBV21-1 is a listed pseudogene. The CDR3 length is 16 residues.

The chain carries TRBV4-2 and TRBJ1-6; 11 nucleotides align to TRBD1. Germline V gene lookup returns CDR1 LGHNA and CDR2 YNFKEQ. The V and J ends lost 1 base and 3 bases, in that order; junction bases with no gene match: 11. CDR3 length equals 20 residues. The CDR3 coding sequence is TGTGCCAGCAGCCAAGCCACCCTGGGACAGGGGGGATACTATAATTCACCCCTCCACTTT. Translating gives CASSQATLGQGGYYNSPLHF.

The CDR3 nucleotides are TGCGCCAGTAGAGGGCCACGCGAGCAGTACTTC. Its protein is CASRGPREQYF. The chain combines TRBV5-1 with TRBJ2-7; possibly TRBD2 for D (5 bases). In germline, CDR1 is SGHRS, CDR2 YFSETQ. Trimming removed 8 bases at V and 6 bases at J, with 12 bases between. This CDR3 contains 11 residues.

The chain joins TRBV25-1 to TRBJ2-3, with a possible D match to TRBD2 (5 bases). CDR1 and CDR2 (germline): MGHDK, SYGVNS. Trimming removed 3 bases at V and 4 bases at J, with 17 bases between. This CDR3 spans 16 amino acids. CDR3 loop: CASSDSSGAPPDTQYF. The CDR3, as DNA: TGTGCCAGCAGTGATTCCAGCGGAGCCCCCCCAGATACGCAGTATTTT.

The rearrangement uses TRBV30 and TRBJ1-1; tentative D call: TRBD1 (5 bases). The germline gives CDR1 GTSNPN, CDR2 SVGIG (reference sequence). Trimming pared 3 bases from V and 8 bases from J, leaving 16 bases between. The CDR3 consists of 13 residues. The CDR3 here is CAWRRSGAGEAFF. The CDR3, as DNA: TGTGCCTGGAGACGGAGTGGGGCAGGGGAAGCTTTCTTT. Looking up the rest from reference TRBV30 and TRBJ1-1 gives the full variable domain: SQTIHQWPATLVQPVGSPLSLECTVEGTSNPNLYWYRQAAGRGLQLLFYSVGIGQISSEVPQNLSASRPQDRQFILSSKKLLLSDSGFYLCAWRRSGAGEAFFGQGTRLTVV.